The 21 T cell receptor beta chains below come from one sample, sequenced in a study of shared clonotypes between healthy human individuals. Produced via immunoSEQ multiplex PCR; TCRdb's table is partial and in-frame only. The data contain 2 million to 3 million clones, over 85% of them singletons. Specimen: naive CD4+ T cells from PBMCs. Sample subset: CD45RA+ positively selected. These TCRs come from a man aged 18 to 35 in good health. Some clones in this sample may be carry-over from other donors' samples.

The rearrangement uses TRBV30 and TRBJ2-7, with TRBD1 matching over 11 bases. The length of the CDR3 is 15 residues. CDR1 and CDR2 from the germline V gene are GTSNPN and SVGIG (reference sequence). Trimming removed 4 bases from V and 3 bases from J; junction bases left unmatched: 8. CDR3 region: CAWKTSGTGGYEQYF. The CDR3 DNA reads as TGTGCCTGGAAAACATCCGGGACAGGGGGCTACGAGCAGTACTTC.

This chain connects TRBV10-1 to TRBJ2-1; D might be TRBD2 (6 bases). This CDR3 spans 13 amino acids. The ends were cut back, 0 bases at V and 9 bases at J, with 9 bases in the middle. CDR1 WNHNN and CDR2 SYGVQD come from the germline V gene (reference sequence). The CDR3 nucleotides read TGCGCCAGCAGTGAGTCGTTGGGGGGTGAGCAGTTCTTC. This codes for CASSESLGGEQFF.

The chain carries TRBV7-9 and TRBJ2-7; TRBD2 aligns across 10 bases. The V segment lost 5 bases and the J segment 2 bases; nucleotides outside the gene matches: 6. The germline V gene encodes CDR1 SEHNR and CDR2 FQNEAQ (reference sequence). This CDR3 has 15 amino acids. The CDR3 reads CASSLTSGFPYEQYF. In DNA, the CDR3 is TGTGCCAGCAGCCTGACTAGCGGGTTCCCCTACGAGCAGTACTTC.

This chain links TRBV4-1 with TRBJ2-7; 7 bases fit TRBD2. Trimming at V came to 4 bases and at J to 4 bases, leaving 7 bases not matched to a gene. The germline CDR1 and CDR2 sequences are MGHRA and YSYEKL. The CDR3 consists of 14 residues. The CDR3, as DNA: TGCGCCAGCAGCCCCCGGCGGGAGCGGTACGAGCAGTACTTC. Encoded protein: CASSPRRERYEQYF.

V and J are TRBV25-1 and TRBJ1-1, with D perhaps matching TRBD1 (6 bases). Trimming removed 3 bases from V and 2 bases from J, with 13 bases in between. Germline V lookup: CDR1 MGHDK, CDR2 SYGVNS. CDR3 length: 15 amino acids. The CDR3 region has the DNA TGTGCCAGCAGTGACCCCGGAGGGGGAAACACTGAAGCTTTCTTT. This sequence encodes CASSDPGGGNTEAFF.

Remarks on this clone: Distinct nucleotide sequences in the sample also encode this CDR3. This chain joins TRBV28 and TRBJ2-3; D might be TRBD1 or TRBD2, each matching 7 bases. CDR3 length: 16 amino acids. Trimming left V 2 bases short and J 3 bases short, with 15 bases between. Germline V CDR1 and CDR2: MDHEN, SYDVKM. CDR3 coding DNA: TGTGCCAGCAGTTTAAGGGGGAGGGGGCTGACAGATACGCAGTATTTT. Amino acid sequence: CASSLRGRGLTDTQYF. The complete variable domain, with remaining parts taken from reference TRBV28 and TRBJ2-3, reads DVKVTQSSRYLVKRTGEKVFLECVQDMDHENMFWYRQDPGLGLRLIYFSYDVKMKEKGDIPEGYSVSREKKERFSLILESASTNQTSMYLCASSLRGRGLTDTQYFGPGTRLTVL.

J is TRBJ1-2 and V is TRBV7-3; D is unresolved. The V gene lost 1 base and the J gene lost 4 bases, with 13 bases spanning the gap. This CDR3 has 15 amino acids. CDR1 and CDR2 from the germline V gene are SGHTA and FQGTGA. In DNA, the CDR3 is TGTGCCAGCAGCTTAAATGGGGAAGCCGCCTATGGCTACACCTTC. Protein product: CASSLNGEAAYGYTF.

This clone is a singleton in its sample. The chain uses TRBV6-6 and TRBJ1-1; 7 positions agree with TRBD1. CDR1 is MNHNY, CDR2 SVGAGI, per germline (reference sequence). J gave up 5 bases and V 7 bases, and 13 bases lay outside the gene matches. CDR3 length: 15 residues. The CDR3: CASTSKTGIETEAFF. The CDR3 DNA is TGTGCCAGCACCTCTAAGACAGGGATAGAAACTGAAGCTTTCTTT.

In its sample, this clone was seen once. The gene calls are TRBV28 and TRBJ2-7; D possibly corresponds to TRBD1 (6 bases). The CDR3 spans 14 residues. Germline V gene sequence: CDR1 MDHEN, CDR2 SYDVKM. V lost 5 bases and J 0 bases, leaving 11 bases between the germline ends. The CDR3 coding sequence is TGTGCCAGCAGTGGGGTACAGGGCTCCTACGAGCAGTACTTC. It specifies CASSGVQGSYEQYF.

This chain joins TRBV29-1 and TRBJ1-2, with 8 bases fitting TRBD1. The CDR3 covers 13 residues. The germline V gene has CDR1 SQVTM and CDR2 ANQGSEA. The V segment lost 6 bases and the J segment 8 bases; nucleotides outside the gene matches: 11. CDR3 bases: TGCAGCGTCCAGCCATGGACAGGGCAGGGCTACACCTTC. Amino acid sequence: CSVQPWTGQGYTF.

V and J are TRBV29-1 and TRBJ2-3; D might be TRBD2 (5 bases). Trimming took off 7 bases at V and 0 bases at J, with 14 bases between the two ends. Germline CDR1 SQVTM, CDR2 ANQGSEA. The CDR3 contains 14 residues. CDR3 sequence reads: CSGLGGESTDTQYF. The CDR3 DNA sequence: TGCAGCGGTTTAGGTGGGGAGAGCACAGATACGCAGTATTTT.

The V call is TRBV15, the J call TRBJ1-5, with D possibly being TRBD1 (5 bases). Per germline, CDR1 LNHNV and CDR2 YYDKDF (reference sequence). This CDR3 region has 17 residues. V was pared by 3 bases and J by 0 bases, with 15 bases between. The CDR3 is CATSSLGTAYSNQPQHF. CDR3 coding DNA: TGTGCCACCAGCAGCTTAGGGACCGCCTATAGCAATCAGCCCCAGCATTTT. The full variable domain, in which reference TRBV15 and TRBJ1-5 provide the parts outside the CDR3, is DAMVIQNPRYQVTQFGKPVTLSCSQTLNHNVMYWYQQKSSQAPKLLFHYYDKDFNNEADTPDNFQSRRPNTSFCFLDIRSPGLGDTAMYLCATSSLGTAYSNQPQHFGDGTRLSIL.

The chain combines TRBV15 with TRBJ2-3; D could derive from TRBD1 or TRBD2 (6 bases each). Germline V gene lookup returns CDR1 LNHNV and CDR2 YYDKDF (reference sequence). Trimming removed 3 bases at V and 7 bases at J, with 11 bases between. The CDR3 is 13 amino acids. The DNA for the CDR3 is TGTGCCACCAGCAGGGGGGGCGTGAATACGCAGTATTTT. Amino acids: CATSRGGVNTQYF.

V usage is TRBV28 and J usage is TRBJ2-5; 11 positions agree with TRBD2. CDR1 MDHEN and CDR2 SYDVKM come from the germline V gene. The CDR3 covers 15 residues. V lost 5 bases and J lost 3; bases outside the gene matches: 5. CDR3: CASSPQLAGEETQYF. Written as DNA, the CDR3 is TGTGCCAGCAGTCCACAACTAGCGGGAGAAGAGACCCAGTACTTC.

The chain has TRBV27 and TRBJ1-5; tentative D call: TRBD1 (6 bases). The CDR3 runs to 14 residues. Germline V gene data show CDR1 as MNHEY and CDR2 as SMNVEV (reference sequence). V was pared by 2 bases and J by 7 bases, with 12 bases between. The CDR3 is CASSLNREGQPQHF. For the CDR3, the DNA is TGTGCCAGCAGTTTAAACAGGGAAGGACAGCCCCAGCATTTT.

This clone has a single count. This same CDR3 is encoded by further DNA sequences in the sample. The V call is TRBV18, the J call TRBJ2-3; D call uncertain. The CDR3 spans 13 residues. Germline values: CDR1 KGHSH, CDR2 LQKENI. V was pared by 3 bases and J by 2 bases, with 6 bases between. The CDR3 DNA sequence: TGTGCCAGCTCACCTTCGCTCACAGATACGCAGTATTTT. It is translated as CASSPSLTDTQYF.

On this clone: This specimen includes other DNA sequences encoding the same CDR3. The J gene is TRBJ2-3, the V gene TRBV9; D gene unclear. The germline gives CDR1 SGDLS, CDR2 YYNGEE. Trimming left V 0 bases short and J 2 bases short, with 4 bases between. The CDR3 length is 13 residues. The CDR3 protein is CASSVANTDTQYF. The CDR3 coding sequence is TGTGCCAGCAGCGTAGCTAACACAGATACGCAGTATTTT.

The chain has TRBV7-9 and TRBJ1-1; the D gene is possibly TRBD1 (6 bases). Germline-derived CDR1 and CDR2 are SEHNR and FQNEAQ (reference sequence). The V end lost 5 bases, the J end lost 5 bases, and 12 bases lay between the germline ends. The CDR3 spans 13 residues. CDR3 DNA: TGTGCCAGCAGCAGAACAGGGCGGACTGAAGCTTTCTTT. This gives the protein CASSRTGRTEAFF.

J is TRBJ2-3 and V is TRBV28; tentatively, D is TRBD2 (5 bases). The V and J ends lost 2 bases and 7 bases respectively, with 16 bases between them. The germline V gene encodes CDR1 MDHEN and CDR2 SYDVKM. The CDR3 length is 15 residues. CDR3: CASSLLDGKGNTQYF. Here the CDR3 DNA reads TGTGCCAGCAGTTTACTTGACGGGAAGGGAAATACGCAGTATTTT.

The CDR3 reads CASSPPSSGTDTQYF. The CDR3 DNA sequence: TGTGCCAGCTCACCACCGTCTAGCGGCACAGATACGCAGTATTTT. The chain combines TRBV18 with TRBJ2-3; weak D call: TRBD2 (6 bases). CDR3 length equals 15 residues. Trimming stripped 0 bases from V and 1 base from J, with 8 bases between. In germline, CDR1 is KGHSH, CDR2 LQKENI.

V usage is TRBV7-9 and J usage is TRBJ1-5; D gene unclear. This CDR3 spans 13 amino acids. Trimming cost V 8 bases and J 0 bases, with 8 bases left between them. CDR1 and CDR2 (germline): SEHNR, FQNEAQ (reference sequence). CDR3 loop: CASSGGSNQPQHF. CDR3 in DNA: TGTGCCAGCTCCGGTGGTAGCAATCAGCCCCAGCATTTT. The variable domain in full, with the rest retrieved from reference TRBV7-9 and TRBJ1-5, is DTGVSQNPRHKITKRGQNVTFRCDPISEHNRLYWYRQTLGQGPEFLTYFQNEAQLEKSRLLSDRFSAERPKGSFSTLEIQRTEQGDSAMYLCASSGGSNQPQHFGDGTRLSIL.